The clone carrying this TCR beta chain was detected many times. This sample is part of a study of read filtering for tumor transcriptome and immune sequencing. From around 0.4 ug of RNA, a library with molecular barcoded alpha/delta and beta/gamma adaptors was made. TCRdb redid the calling of the reads with MiXCR, one entry per CDR3 protein. The table has about 130,000 distinct CDR3 sequences, less than 15% seen once. From germline, CDR1 is SQVTM and CDR2 ANQGSEA. The CDR3 has 14 amino acids. Trimming removed 6 bases at V and 4 bases at J, with 16 bases between. The clonotype was recovered from a donor older than 35 with multiple myeloma. What was sequenced was a population of CD138-negative cells sorted from bone marrow. V gene TRBV29-1 combines with J gene TRBJ2-1; possible D gene TRBD2, 6 bases. Here the CDR3 DNA reads TGCAGCGTCGGAGGGGCTAGCGTGTACAATGAGCAGTTCTTC. As protein: CSVGGASVYNEQFF.